These T cell receptor beta chains were read from a single sample in a study of T cell repertoires in cytomegalovirus infection. Via MiXCR, TCRdb re-called the reads, giving one row per CDR3 protein. The table records about a million distinct CDR3 sequences, approximately 33% of them present only once. The antigens these receptors bind are not known. The source was cultured CD8+ T cells from PBMCs, collected from culture after CMV antigen stimulation. The source of these receptors is a human donor in good health (CMV status not recorded). Some clones in this sample may be carry-over from other donors' samples. The CDR3 runs from the conserved cysteine through the conserved F or W. The D gene is left open where the match is weak. Clone size is given for some rows only: seen once, a few or many times, or a class if the clone is expanded.

j_call v_call d_call clone_size cdr3_nt cdr3_aa
TRBJ2-6 TRBV15 TRBD1 . TGTGCCACCAGCAGGCGTACCGGGACAGGGACATCTACTGGGGCCAACGTCCTGACTTTC CATSRRTGTGTSTGANVLTF
TRBJ2-1 TRBV9 TRBD1 . TGTGCCAGCAGCCCCCGGACAGGGGATTACAATGAGCAGTTCTTC CASSPRTGDYNEQFF
TRBJ1-2 TRBV6-1 TRBD1 . TGTGCCAGCGGAGGCGGACAGGGCAATCTGGGTGGATATGGCTACACCTTC CASGGGQGNLGGYGYTF
TRBJ2-3 TRBV20-1 . . TGCAGTGCTAAAAATACGCAGTATTTT CSAKNTQYF
TRBJ2-3 TRBV27 . . TGTGCCAGCGCGGACAGTTATTTCACAGATACGCAGTATTTT CASADSYFTDTQYF
TRBJ2-1 TRBV12-3/TRBV12-4 . . TGTGCCAGCAGTGCAACCCCCCGCCATGAGCAGTTCTTC CASSATPRHEQFF
TRBJ1-2 TRBV6-5 . . TGTGCCAGCAGTTACTCCGGGCAGGTCTATGGCTACACCTTC CASSYSGQVYGYTF
TRBJ2-2 TRBV6-5 TRBD1 many TGTGCCAGCAGTTACGGGGCTCCCGGACAGGGTGGGATTGCCGGGGAGCTGTTTTTT CASSYGAPGQGGIAGELFF
TRBJ1-5 TRBV19 . few TGTGCCAGTAGTATGCCCGGAAAAGGCGATCAGCCCCAGCATTTT CASSMPGKGDQPQHF
TRBJ1-4 TRBV12-3/TRBV12-4 TRBD1 few TGTGCCAGCAGTTTCGGGCAGGGGGCTATCCCTAATGAAAAACTGTTTTTT CASSFGQGAIPNEKLFF
TRBJ1-2 TRBV6-2/TRBV6-3 . . TGTGCCAACAGCATCGACGGTTACTATGGCTACACCTTC CANSIDGYYGYTF
TRBJ2-2 TRBV4-3 . . TGCGCCAGCAGCCAAGACAGGCCGAACACCGGGGAGCTGTTTTTT CASSQDRPNTGELFF
TRBJ2-2 TRBV7-2 TRBD2 . TGTGCCAGCAGCTTAGCGACTAGCGGAACCGGGGAGCTGTTTTTT CASSLATSGTGELFF
TRBJ1-1 TRBV12-3/TRBV12-4 . . TGTGCCAGCAGTTTAGAACCCAGGGATGGAGCTTTCTTT CASSLEPRDGAFF
TRBJ2-1 TRBV6-5 . . TGTGCCAGCAGTTACTCGATGGCGTGGGATGAGCAGTTCTTC CASSYSMAWDEQFF
TRBJ1-4 TRBV2 TRBD1 . TGTGCCAGCAGTGTGGGGCACTTAGAGGGGGCGTTGGATGAAAAACTGTTTTTT CASSVGHLEGALDEKLFF
TRBJ2-1 TRBV6-2/TRBV6-3 . few TGTGCCAGCAGTTATACGCCATACAATGAGCAGTTCTTC CASSYTPYNEQFF
TRBJ1-1 TRBV6-2/TRBV6-3 . few TGTGCCAGCAGTTACATCGGGGACACTGAAGCTTTCTTT CASSYIGDTEAFF
TRBJ2-5 TRBV6-5 . . TGTGCCAGCAGTCTCCGGGCCGGGGGAGAGACCCAGTACTTC CASSLRAGGETQYF
TRBJ2-2 TRBV27 TRBD1 . TGTGCCAGCAGTACGGACAGGGAGGAACTTGAGCTGTTTTTT CASSTDREELELFF
TRBJ2-1 TRBV20-1 . . TGCAGTGCTAGAGATCGGGGGGCCACAAGACGTGAGCAGTTCTTC CSARDRGATRREQFF
TRBJ2-7 TRBV4-1 TRBD2 . TGCGCCAGCAGCCGGAAACTAGCGGGGGGTTTTTCAGAGCAGTACTTC CASSRKLAGGFSEQYF
TRBJ1-1 TRBV10-3 . . TGTGCCATCAGGACGACAGAGTTGAACACTGAAGCTTTCTTT CAIRTTELNTEAFF
TRBJ2-2 TRBV7-8 . . TGTGCCAGCAGCTTAGTAGGGGCCGGCACCGGGGAGCTGTTTTTT CASSLVGAGTGELFF
TRBJ1-1 TRBV7-6 . . TGTGCCAGCAGCCAAGGAAGGTTGGTGGGTACTGAAGCTTTCTTT CASSQGRLVGTEAFF
TRBJ2-1 TRBV7-8 TRBD2 . TGTGCCAGCAACTTAGCGGGACGTAGCTACAATGAGCAGTTCTTC CASNLAGRSYNEQFF
TRBJ1-5 TRBV2 . . TGTGCCAGCAGTGAAGAAGATTGGGGCGGCAGAGATCAGCCCCAGCATTTT CASSEEDWGGRDQPQHF
TRBJ1-4 TRBV6-5 . many TGTGCCAGCAGTTACTCGAGTCCACAGCCTGAAAAACTGTTTTTT CASSYSSPQPEKLFF
TRBJ2-3 TRBV7-9 . . TGTGCCAGCAACAAACTAAGCGGAGGCACAGATACGCAGTATTTT CASNKLSGGTDTQYF
TRBJ2-1 TRBV28 . . TGTGCCAGCAAGGTAAACAGGCGAACATCCAATGAGCAGTTCTTC CASKVNRRTSNEQFF
TRBJ2-2 TRBV7-6 TRBD1 many TGTGCCAGCAGCCTGGGACAGGGGCCTCCCTCCGGGGAGCTGTTTTTT CASSLGQGPPSGELFF
TRBJ2-1 TRBV5-6 . . TGTGCCAGCAGCCCGGGGGGCTATGAGCAGGTCTTC CASSPGGYEQVF
TRBJ1-2 TRBV12-3/TRBV12-4 TRBD1 . TGTGCCAGCAGTTTAAGGCCGACAGGGGGCGGCTATGGCTACACCTTC CASSLRPTGGGYGYTF
TRBJ1-1 TRBV7-8 . many TGTGCCAGCAGCTCGGACAGATACAACGCTGAAGCTTTCTTT CASSSDRYNAEAFF
TRBJ2-1 TRBV5-4 . . TGTGCCAGCAGTGGGGAGGCTGAGCAGTTCTTC CASSGEAEQFF
TRBJ2-5 TRBV11-1 . . TGTGCCAGCAGCTTAGGGCAGACCGAGGAGACCCAGTACTTC CASSLGQTEETQYF
TRBJ1-5 TRBV20-1 . once TGCAGTGCTAGATCCGAGGTCTCGGGTCAGCCCCAGCATTTT CSARSEVSGQPQHF
TRBJ2-7 TRBV6-2/TRBV6-3 . few TGTGCCAGCAGTTGGACGGGGGAGCAGTACTTC CASSWTGEQYF
TRBJ2-7 TRBV7-2 . many TGTGCCAGCAGCTTTCTCCTGGGCGAGCAGTACTTC CASSFLLGEQYF
TRBJ2-1 TRBV7-2 TRBD2 . TGTGCCAGCAGCTTAAAACTAGCGGGGTTTGAGCAGTTCTTC CASSLKLAGFEQFF
TRBJ1-5 TRBV7-2 . many TGTGCCAGCAGCCGTTGGCCTGATCAGCCCCAGCATTTT CASSRWPDQPQHF
TRBJ2-5 TRBV24-1 . . TGTGCCACCAGTGACCGGACGGTTCAAGAGACCCAGTACTTC CATSDRTVQETQYF
TRBJ2-7 TRBV7-6 . many TGTGCCAGCAGCTTAGAGGTCGTCGAAGGCGAGCAGTACTTC CASSLEVVEGEQYF
TRBJ2-1 TRBV6-8 . . TGTGCCAGCAGTTACACTTCTCCGGGGTCGACCTACAATGAGCAGTTCTTC CASSYTSPGSTYNEQFF
TRBJ1-1 TRBV4-2 . . TGTGCCAGCAGCCCCGAATCCGGACGTTACCCTGAAGCTTTCTTT CASSPESGRYPEAFF
TRBJ2-5 TRBV19 . . TGTGCCAGTAGTATCGTACGGGACATGGATGAGGAGACCCAGTACTTC CASSIVRDMDEETQYF
TRBJ2-2 TRBV7-8 TRBD2 few TGTGCCAGCGCCAGCGGGGACACCGGGGAGCTGTTTTTT CASASGDTGELFF
TRBJ2-7 TRBV6-5 TRBD1 . TGTGCCAGCAGTTACCGGGTGGACAGGACCCCGTACGAGCAGTACTTC CASSYRVDRTPYEQYF
TRBJ1-1 TRBV7-6 . . TGTGCCAACAGTCCCCCTACGGTGTTGACTGAAGCTTTCTTT CANSPPTVLTEAFF
TRBJ2-6 TRBV29-1 . . TGCAGCGTTGTCCAGGCCCCAGGATTCAGCTCTGGGGCCAACGTCCTGACTTTC CSVVQAPGFSSGANVLTF
TRBJ1-4 TRBV7-8 TRBD1 few TGTGCCAGCAGTTATATCAGGGGGTCTAATGAAAAACTGTTTTTT CASSYIRGSNEKLFF
TRBJ1-6 TRBV6-5 . many TGTGCCAGCAGTTACTCAAGAGTTAATTCACCCCTCCACTTT CASSYSRVNSPLHF
TRBJ2-1 TRBV25-1 . . TGTGCCAGCAACGGGGGCTACGGCAATGAGCAGTTCTTC CASNGGYGNEQFF
TRBJ1-2 TRBV29-1 . . TGCAGCGTTGACCCGGCCCGAAACTATGGCTACACCTTC CSVDPARNYGYTF
TRBJ2-4 TRBV7-9 TRBD2 . TGTGCCAGCAGCCCTAGCGGGGGGGCCCTTTACAACATTCAGTACTTC CASSPSGGALYNIQYF
TRBJ2-7 TRBV20-1 TRBD2 . TGCAGTGCTAGGGGGACTAGCGGCGTCTACGAGCAGTACTTC CSARGTSGVYEQYF
TRBJ1-1 TRBV9 . . TGTGCCAGCAGCCCCCAAGATGAAGCTTTCTTT CASSPQDEAFF
TRBJ2-1 TRBV20-1 . . TGCAGTGCTAAAGGGCCGGAAAACAATGAGCAGTTCTTC CSAKGPENNEQFF